The present entry profiles one T cell receptor (beta chain) with its context. This sample is part of a study of technical replicates of blood from several donors. V lost 3 bases, J lost 5 bases, and 17 bases lay in between. Germline CDR1 and CDR2: MDHEN and SYDVKM. The CDR3 extends over 16 amino acids. Assay: immunoSEQ multiplex PCR; the TCRdb copy retains only in-frame clones and omits some. Here the sample spans more than 90,000 clones, roughly 95% being singletons. This sequence was found in a human donor in good health. The chain combines TRBV28 with TRBJ2-1; D call uncertain. Sequences were obtained from T cells isolated from PBMCs. The CDR3 sequence is CASSLRSSVGDNEQFF. The CDR3 DNA reads as TGTGCCAGCAGTTTGAGGTCGTCAGTCGGAGACAATGAGCAGTTCTTC.